This TCR beta chain emerged from a study of OX40 agonist ivuxolimab in advanced cancers. For the study at large: Patients' therapy was ivuxolimab, an antibody that acts as an agonist of OX40 (CD134).

Study-wide findings and caveats: Normalized T-cell clonal expansion was also low in a subset of nonresponders. The 0.1-3.0 mg/kg partial responders had among the lowest clonal expansion.

The timepoints at which blood was sampled were baseline, cycle 4 day 1, and cycle 7 day 1. On this clone: What it binds is not known.

V was shortened by 1 base and J by 7 bases, with 14 bases between the two germline ends. CDR3 length: 14 amino acids. Germline values: CDR1 SGHTA, CDR2 FQGNSA. Repertoires were generated with immunoSEQ multiplex PCR, while TCRdb's copy carries only in-frame clones and drops some. The sample lists around 83,000 clones; 75% to 95% were seen once. This chain uses TRBV7-2 with TRBJ2-7; the D gene is possibly TRBD2 (6 bases). The input for sequencing was CD4+ or CD8+ T cells sorted from blood, taken in a trial of the OX40 agonist ivuxolimab. The sequence derives from an adult with an advanced solid tumor such as melanoma, head and neck, liver or kidney cancer. CDR3 nucleotide sequence: TGTGCCAGCAGCTTAGATCGCGGGACTCGGGAGCAGTACTTC. Translation: CASSLDRGTREQYF.